Below are 12 T cell receptor beta chains sequenced from a single sample in a study of T cell responses to AZD1222 COVID-19 vaccine (dated by TCRdb to the early 2020s). What this sample's time point label stands for: baseline before first vaccination. Libraries were made using the immunoSEQ multiplex PCR assay. What TCRdb holds here is the immuneACCESS table cut down to in-frame rearrangements. Part of the clones is not present; checked against another copy, under half of the missing clones reflect an unresolved V gene, and the others are unexplained. Here the sample has 130,000 or so clones; roughly nine tenths occur a single time. In total, the top ten clones hold almost 5.5% of the sample. This specimen was peripheral blood, taken on day 0 of AZD1222 vaccination. Source of these receptors: an adult in good health.

A single count supports this clone. This chain joins TRBV6-5 and TRBJ1-1; D uncertain. V was clipped by 4 bases and J by 3 bases, with 15 bases between them. Germline CDR1 MNHEY, CDR2 SVGAGI. The length of the CDR3 is 15 residues. CDR3 coding DNA: TGTGCCAGCAGTTTAGGAAGGGTTTTGGACACTGAAGCTTTCTTT. Translation: CASSLGRVLDTEAFF.

The rearrangement joins TRBV5-1 to TRBJ2-2; 12 bases line up with TRBD1. Germline values: CDR1 SGHRS, CDR2 YFSETQ. This CDR3 contains 19 residues. Germline trimming cut 7 bases from V and 7 bases from J; bases unmatched to any gene: 20. The CDR3, as DNA: TGCGCCAGCCAAAGGAGTCGGGGACAGGGGGCGCGCGGAAACGGGGAGCTGTTTTTT. It translates to CASQRSRGQGARGNGELFF.

This chain connects TRBV12-3 or TRBV12-4 to TRBJ1-1; 7 bases align to TRBD1. The CDR3 has 11 amino acids. V trimming: 6 bases; J trimming: 7 bases; junction bases outside the gene matches: 2. In nucleotides, the CDR3 is TGTGCCAGCAGAGGGGACAGTGAAGCTTTCTTT. Its protein is CASRGDSEAFF.

The chain uses TRBV19 and TRBJ2-2; no clear D. The length of the CDR3 is 12 residues. The germline V gene encodes CDR1 LNHDA and CDR2 SQIVND (reference sequence). V was pared by 7 bases and J by 7 bases, with 10 bases between. This CDR3 is CASTNSHGELFF. In DNA, the CDR3 is TGTGCCAGTACTAACAGCCACGGGGAGCTGTTTTTT.

The chain joins TRBV2 to TRBJ1-2; D not resolved. The V and J ends lost 7 bases and 5 bases respectively, with 14 bases between them. Germline-derived CDR1 and CDR2 are SNHLY and FYNNEI. The CDR3 runs to 13 residues. The CDR3 DNA sequence: TGTGCCAGCACCGAGACTTCATTGTATGGCTACACCTTC. The encoded protein is CASTETSLYGYTF.

The chain joins TRBV24-1 to TRBJ2-3; 13 bases are a match to TRBD2. The CDR3 is 16 residues long. Germline V gene sequence: CDR1 KGHDR, CDR2 SFDVKD. With V trimmed by 4 bases and J by 8 bases, 8 bases remained unmatched. This chain's CDR3 is CATSERILAGGVTQYF. In DNA form, the CDR3 reads TGTGCCACCAGTGAGCGGATACTAGCGGGAGGGGTTACGCAGTATTTT.

The gene calls are TRBV5-5 and TRBJ1-4; D ambiguous. The CDR3 contains 18 residues. V dropped 4 bases and J dropped 4 bases, with 23 bases sitting between them. The germline V gene has CDR1 SGHKS and CDR2 YYEKEE (reference sequence). The DNA of the CDR3 is TGTGCCAGCAGCCCTGGCGGTCCCACCCGCCCGGATAATGAAAAACTGTTTTTT. It codes for CASSPGGPTRPDNEKLFF.

The chain is built from TRBV24-1 and TRBJ2-1, with D possibly TRBD1 on 5 matching bases. Germline V gene lookup returns CDR1 KGHDR and CDR2 SFDVKD. The length of the CDR3 is 13 residues. Trimming removed 7 bases at V and 6 bases at J, with 12 bases between. CDR3 sequence (DNA): TGTGCCACCAGCTCAGGGTCCGGCAATGAGCAGTTCTTC. The encoded protein is CATSSGSGNEQFF.

This chain connects TRBV7-9 to TRBJ1-6; D ambiguous. V lost 2 bases, J lost 7 bases, and 12 bases lay in between. The CDR3 is 15 amino acids. Germline CDR1 SEHNR, CDR2 FQNEAQ (reference sequence). The CDR3 DNA sequence: TGTGCCAGCAGCTTATCCCCGGGGAGGAATTCACCCCTCCACTTT. Its translation is CASSLSPGRNSPLHF.

V is TRBV28 and J is TRBJ1-5, with TRBD1 identical over 8 bases. This CDR3 region has 16 residues. Germline V gene lookup returns CDR1 MDHEN and CDR2 SYDVKM. The junction had 11 bases not matched to a gene; V was cut back by 6 bases and J by 4 bases. The CDR3 nucleotides are TGTGCCAGCAGGAGCGGGACAGGAGGTTGGAATCAGCCCCAGCATTTT. It codes for CASRSGTGGWNQPQHF.

V and J are TRBV6-1 and TRBJ2-4; D is perhaps TRBD2 (5 bases). The CDR3 has 19 amino acids. The germline gives CDR1 MNHNS, CDR2 SASEGT. Trimming stripped 2 bases from V and 0 bases from J, with 20 bases between. CDR3 region: CASSERGPLRVLAKNIQYF. CDR3 nucleotides: TGTGCCAGCAGTGAACGCGGCCCGCTGAGGGTGCTAGCCAAAAACATTCAGTACTTC.

The chain employs TRBV6-4 and TRBJ2-3, with 7 bases that match TRBD2. CDR3 length: 16 amino acids. Trimming cost V 6 bases and J 2 bases; bases outside gene matches: 11. Germline V gene sequence: CDR1 MRHNA, CDR2 SNTAGT. The CDR3 sequence: CASSSLSGFNTDTQYF. Here the CDR3 DNA reads TGTGCCAGCAGCTCCCTTAGCGGGTTTAACACAGATACGCAGTATTTT.